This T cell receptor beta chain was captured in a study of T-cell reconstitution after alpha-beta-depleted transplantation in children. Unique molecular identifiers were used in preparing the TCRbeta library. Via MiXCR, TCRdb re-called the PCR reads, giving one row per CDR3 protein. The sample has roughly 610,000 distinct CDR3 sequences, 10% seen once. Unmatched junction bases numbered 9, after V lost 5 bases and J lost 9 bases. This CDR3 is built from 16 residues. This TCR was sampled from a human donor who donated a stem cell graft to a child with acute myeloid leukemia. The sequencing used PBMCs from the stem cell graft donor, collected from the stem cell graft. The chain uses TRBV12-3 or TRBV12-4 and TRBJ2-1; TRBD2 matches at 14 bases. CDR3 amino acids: CASSPGTSGRGSEQFF. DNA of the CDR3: TGTGCCAGCAGTCCCGGGACTAGCGGGAGAGGGAGTGAGCAGTTCTTC.